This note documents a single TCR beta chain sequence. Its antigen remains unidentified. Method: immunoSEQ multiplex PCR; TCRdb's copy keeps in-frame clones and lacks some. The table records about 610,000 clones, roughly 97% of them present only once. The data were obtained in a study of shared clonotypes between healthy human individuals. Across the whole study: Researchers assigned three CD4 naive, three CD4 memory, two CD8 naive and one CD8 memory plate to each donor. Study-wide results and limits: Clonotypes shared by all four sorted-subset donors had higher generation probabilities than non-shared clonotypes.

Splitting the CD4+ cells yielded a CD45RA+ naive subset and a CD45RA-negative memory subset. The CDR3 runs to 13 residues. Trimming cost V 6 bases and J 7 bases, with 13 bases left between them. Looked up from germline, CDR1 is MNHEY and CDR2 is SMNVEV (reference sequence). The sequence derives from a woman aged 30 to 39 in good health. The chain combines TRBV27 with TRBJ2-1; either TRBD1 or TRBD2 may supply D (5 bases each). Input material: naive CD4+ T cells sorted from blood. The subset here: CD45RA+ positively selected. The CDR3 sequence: CASRLQGGNEQFF. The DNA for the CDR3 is TGTGCCAGCAGGCTTCAGGGCGGGAATGAGCAGTTCTTC.